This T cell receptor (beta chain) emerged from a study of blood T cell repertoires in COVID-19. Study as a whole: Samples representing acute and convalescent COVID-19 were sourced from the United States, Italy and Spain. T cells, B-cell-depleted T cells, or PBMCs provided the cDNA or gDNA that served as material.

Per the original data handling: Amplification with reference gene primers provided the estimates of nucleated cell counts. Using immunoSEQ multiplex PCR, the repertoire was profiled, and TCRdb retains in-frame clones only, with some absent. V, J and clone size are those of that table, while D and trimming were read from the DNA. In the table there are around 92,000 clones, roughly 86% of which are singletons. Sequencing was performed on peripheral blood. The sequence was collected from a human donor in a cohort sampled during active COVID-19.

As DNA, the CDR3 is TGCGCCAGCAGCTTAACAGGGGGAGGCACCGGGGAGCTGTTTTTT. Translating it yields CASSLTGGGTGELFF. This chain links TRBV5-1 with TRBJ2-2, with 8 bases that match TRBD1. The J segment lost 4 bases and the V segment lost 2 bases, leaving 4 bases of the junction unmatched. The CDR3 runs to 15 residues. Looked up from germline, CDR1 is SGHRS and CDR2 is YFSETQ.